This T cell receptor beta chain comes out of a study of identical twins. V was cut by 5 bases and J by 4 bases, with 18 bases left in between. This CDR3 is built from 15 residues. Per the germline V gene, CDR1 is SGHVS and CDR2 is FQNEAQ. One entry per CDR3 protein, called by TCRdb with MiXCR from the 5' RACE reads. The data hold 500,000 to 600,000 distinct CDR3 sequences, with 22% observed a single time. The table lists this clonotype with a few counts. The same data also contributed to another study, on T cells expressing NK-cell markers.

The J gene is TRBJ2-7, the V gene TRBV7-8; D might be TRBD1 or TRBD2, each matching 6 bases. This receptor was taken from a woman aged 18-29 years in good health. Material: CD4+ T cells sorted from blood. The CDR3 DNA is TGTGCCAGCAGCCCGTCTAAGCGAGGGGGGTACGAGCAGTACTTC. This codes for CASSPSKRGGYEQYF.